This T cell receptor (beta chain) was captured by sequencing in a study of identical twins. Ten or more counts support this clonotype. The antigen is undetermined. TCRdb reprocessed the 5' RACE reads with MiXCR, giving one entry per CDR3 protein. The table has 200,000 to 250,000 distinct CDR3 sequences, approximately 7% seen once. Findings and caveats of the study: The abundant beta clonotypes from cord blood had fewer insertions, and memory repertoires had none of this. Invariant populations such as MAIT and iNKT cells could partly muddle zero-insertion analyses. Out-of-frame alpha sequences shared by twins showed excess low generation probability.

V lost 5 bases and J 13 bases, leaving 18 bases between the germline ends. CDR1 LNHNV and CDR2 YYDKDF come from the germline V gene (reference sequence). The CDR3 sequence is 13 residues long. These data were also reused for a study on yellow fever vaccine responses in identical twins.

Sequenced sample: memory (CD45RO+) T cells sorted from blood. The chain links TRBV15 to TRBJ2-1; the D is unclear. This receptor was taken from a woman aged 18-30 years in good health. In nucleotides, the CDR3 is TGTGCCACCAGCGAAATGTTGGGGTCGGGCCAGTTCTTC. This codes for CATSEMLGSGQFF. Together with reference TRBV15 and TRBJ2-1, the CDR3 gives the full variable domain: DAMVIQNPRYQVTQFGKPVTLSCSQTLNHNVMYWYQQKSSQAPKLLFHYYDKDFNNEADTPDNFQSRRPNTSFCFLDIRSPGLGDTAMYLCATSEMLGSGQFFGPGTRLTVL.